The sequence of this T cell receptor beta chain was determined in a study of cytomegalovirus exposure and HLA in healthy donors. Background on the study: Approximately 85 million unique TCRs from HLA-typed donors were held in an early data release.

General study findings and limits: In vitro checks showed that a few CMV-associated chains really do target CMV antigens. Most sequenced TCRs were rare (though some public TCRs occurred in many donors).

The PCR used 60 Vbeta and 13 Jbeta primers. The repertoire was sequenced with immunoSEQ multiplex PCR; TCRdb's copy has only in-frame clones and lacks some. The sample contains under 90,000 clones, approximately 90% of which appear only once. This CDR3 comprises 16 residues. Trimming cost V 4 bases and J 7 bases, with 17 bases left between them. Germline V gene data show CDR1 as MDHEN and CDR2 as SYDVKM. Regarding this clone: Antigen specificity is unknown.

This TCR was recovered from a young man in good health and CMV-seronegative. The rearrangement uses TRBV28 and TRBJ1-6; tentative D call: TRBD1 (6 bases). Specimen: PBMCs. CDR3 sequence (DNA): TGTGCCAGCAGTTATTCTGGGGGCCCGCGGAATTCACCCCTCCACTTT. This encodes CASSYSGGPRNSPLHF.